This T cell receptor (beta chain) is from a study of blood T cell repertoires in COVID-19. Study-wide background: The United States, Italy and Spain provided the acute and convalescent COVID-19 samples. PBMCs, B-cell-depleted T cells, or T cells provided the cDNA or gDNA that made up the material.

TCRdb's copy holds only in-frame clones and misses some; the assay was immunoSEQ multiplex PCR. The sample lists about 160,000 clones, around four fifths seen once, with around 7.7% in the top ten. The CDR3 spans 12 residues. Looked up from germline, CDR1 is MNHEY and CDR2 is SVGEGT. Trimming cost V 6 bases and J 3 bases, with 9 bases left between them. The origin of this receptor is a middle-aged man who had recovered from COVID-19. The sequenced sample consisted of peripheral blood. The chain combines TRBV6-2 or TRBV6-3 with TRBJ2-7; maybe TRBD2 (5 bases). CDR3 DNA: TGTGCCAGCAGCCCGGGGAGCTACGAGCAGTACTTC. Its protein is CASSPGSYEQYF.